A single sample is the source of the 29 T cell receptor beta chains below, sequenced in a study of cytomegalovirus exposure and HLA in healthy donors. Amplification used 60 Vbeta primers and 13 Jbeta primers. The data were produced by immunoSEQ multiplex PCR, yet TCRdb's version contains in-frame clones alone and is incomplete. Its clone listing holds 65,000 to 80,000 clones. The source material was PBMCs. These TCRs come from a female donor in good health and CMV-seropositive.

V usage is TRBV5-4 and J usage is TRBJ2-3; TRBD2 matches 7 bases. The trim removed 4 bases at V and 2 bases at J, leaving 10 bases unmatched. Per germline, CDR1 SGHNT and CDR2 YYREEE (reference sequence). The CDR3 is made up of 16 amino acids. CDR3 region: CASSVTSGTNTDTQYF. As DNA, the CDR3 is TGTGCCAGCAGCGTTACCTCGGGGACTAACACAGATACGCAGTATTTT.

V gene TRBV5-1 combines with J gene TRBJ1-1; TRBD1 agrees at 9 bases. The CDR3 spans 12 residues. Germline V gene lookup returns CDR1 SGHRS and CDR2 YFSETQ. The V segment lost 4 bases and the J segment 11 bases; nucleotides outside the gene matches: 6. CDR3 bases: TGCGCCAGCAGCCGGGACAGGGATCAGGCTTTCTTT. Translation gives CASSRDRDQAFF.

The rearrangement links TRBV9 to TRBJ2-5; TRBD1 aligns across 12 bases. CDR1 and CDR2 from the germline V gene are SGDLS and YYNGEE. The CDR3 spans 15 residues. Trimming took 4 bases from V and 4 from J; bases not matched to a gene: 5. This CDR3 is CASSLGQGAGETQYF. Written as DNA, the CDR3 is TGTGCCAGCAGCTTGGGACAGGGGGCGGGAGAGACCCAGTACTTC.

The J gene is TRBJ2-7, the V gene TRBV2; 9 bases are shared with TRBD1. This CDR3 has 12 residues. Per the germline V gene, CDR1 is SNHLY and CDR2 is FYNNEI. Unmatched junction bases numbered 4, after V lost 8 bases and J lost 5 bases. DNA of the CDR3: TGTGCCAGCTGCCGGGACAGGGACGAGCAGTACTTC. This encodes CASCRDRDEQYF.

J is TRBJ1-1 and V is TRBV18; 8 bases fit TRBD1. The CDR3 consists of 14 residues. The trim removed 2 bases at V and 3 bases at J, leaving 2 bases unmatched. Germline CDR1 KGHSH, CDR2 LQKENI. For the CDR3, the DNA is TGTGCCAGCTCACCAAAGGGACAGGACACTGAAGCTTTCTTT. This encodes CASSPKGQDTEAFF.

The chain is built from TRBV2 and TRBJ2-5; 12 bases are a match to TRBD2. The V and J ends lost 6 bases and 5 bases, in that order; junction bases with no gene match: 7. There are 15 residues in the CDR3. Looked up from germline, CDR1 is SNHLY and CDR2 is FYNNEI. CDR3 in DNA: TGTGCCAGCAGGCCTGAGCTAGCGGGAGGGGAGACCCAGTACTTC. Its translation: CASRPELAGGETQYF.

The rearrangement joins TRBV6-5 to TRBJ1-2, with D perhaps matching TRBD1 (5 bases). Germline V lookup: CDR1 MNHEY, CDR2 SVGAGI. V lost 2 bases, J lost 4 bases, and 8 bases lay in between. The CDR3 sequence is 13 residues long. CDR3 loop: CASSYKGSYGYTF. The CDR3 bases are TGTGCCAGCAGTTACAAGGGGTCCTATGGCTACACCTTC.

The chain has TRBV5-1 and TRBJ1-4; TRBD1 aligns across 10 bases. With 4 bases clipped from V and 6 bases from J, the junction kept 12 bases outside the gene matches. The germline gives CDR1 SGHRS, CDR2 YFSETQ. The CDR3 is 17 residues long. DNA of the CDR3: TGCGCCAGCAGCCGAGTCCCGGGACAGGGGTTGGATGAAAAACTGTTTTTT. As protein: CASSRVPGQGLDEKLFF.

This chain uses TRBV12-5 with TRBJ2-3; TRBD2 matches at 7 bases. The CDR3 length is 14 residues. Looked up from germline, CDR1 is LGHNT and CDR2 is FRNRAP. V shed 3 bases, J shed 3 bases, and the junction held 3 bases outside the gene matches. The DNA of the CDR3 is TGTGCTAGTGGTTTACAACTAGCGACAGATACGCAGTATTTT. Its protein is CASGLQLATDTQYF.

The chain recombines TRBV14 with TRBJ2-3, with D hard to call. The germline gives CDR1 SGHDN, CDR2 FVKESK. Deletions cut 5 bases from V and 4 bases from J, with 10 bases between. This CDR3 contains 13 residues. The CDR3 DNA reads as TGTGCCAGCAGCTTTAATCTCGCAGATACGCAGTATTTT. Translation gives CASSFNLADTQYF.

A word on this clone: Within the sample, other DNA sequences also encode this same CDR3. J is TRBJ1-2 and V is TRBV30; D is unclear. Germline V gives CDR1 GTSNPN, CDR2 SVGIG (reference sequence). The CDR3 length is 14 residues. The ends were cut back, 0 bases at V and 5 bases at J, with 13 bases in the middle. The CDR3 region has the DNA TGTGCCTGGAGTGTCCTTAGGACGGGATATGGCTACACCTTC. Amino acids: CAWSVLRTGYGYTF.

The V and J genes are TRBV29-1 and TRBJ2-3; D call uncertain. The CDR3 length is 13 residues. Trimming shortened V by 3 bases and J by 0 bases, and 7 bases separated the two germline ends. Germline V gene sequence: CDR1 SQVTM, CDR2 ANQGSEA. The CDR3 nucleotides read TGCAGCGTTGATTCCCCTAGCACAGATACGCAGTATTTT. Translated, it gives CSVDSPSTDTQYF.

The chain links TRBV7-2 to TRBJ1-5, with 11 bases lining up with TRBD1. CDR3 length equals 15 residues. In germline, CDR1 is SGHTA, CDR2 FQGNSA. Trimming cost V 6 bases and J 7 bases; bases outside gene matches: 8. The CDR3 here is CASSRDRGRYQPQHF. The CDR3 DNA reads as TGTGCCAGCAGTCGGGACAGGGGGAGGTACCAGCCCCAGCATTTT.

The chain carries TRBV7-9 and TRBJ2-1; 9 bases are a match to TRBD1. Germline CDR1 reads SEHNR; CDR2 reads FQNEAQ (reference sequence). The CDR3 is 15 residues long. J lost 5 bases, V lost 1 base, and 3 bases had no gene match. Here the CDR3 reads CASSLVGTGHNEQFF. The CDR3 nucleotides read TGTGCCAGCAGCTTAGTAGGGACAGGGCACAATGAGCAGTTCTTC.

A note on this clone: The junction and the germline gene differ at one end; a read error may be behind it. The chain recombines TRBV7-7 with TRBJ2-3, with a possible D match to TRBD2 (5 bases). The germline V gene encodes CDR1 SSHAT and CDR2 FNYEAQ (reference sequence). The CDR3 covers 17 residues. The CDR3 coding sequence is TGTGCTAGCAGCCTCCGCCCCCGGGGAGCTAGCACAGATACGCAGTATTTT. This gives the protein CASSLRPRGASTDTQYF.

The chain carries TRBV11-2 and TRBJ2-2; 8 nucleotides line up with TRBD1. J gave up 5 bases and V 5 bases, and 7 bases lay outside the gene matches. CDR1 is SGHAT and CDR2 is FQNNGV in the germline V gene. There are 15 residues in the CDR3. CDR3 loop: CASSPNRGKTGELFF. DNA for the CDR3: TGTGCCAGCAGCCCTAACAGGGGGAAAACCGGGGAGCTGTTTTTT.

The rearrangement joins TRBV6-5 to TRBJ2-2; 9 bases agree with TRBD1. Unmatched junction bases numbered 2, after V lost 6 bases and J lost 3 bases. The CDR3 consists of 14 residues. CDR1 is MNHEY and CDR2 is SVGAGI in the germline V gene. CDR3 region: CASRGQGDTGELFF. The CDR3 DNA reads TGTGCCAGCAGGGGACAGGGAGACACCGGGGAGCTGTTTTTT.

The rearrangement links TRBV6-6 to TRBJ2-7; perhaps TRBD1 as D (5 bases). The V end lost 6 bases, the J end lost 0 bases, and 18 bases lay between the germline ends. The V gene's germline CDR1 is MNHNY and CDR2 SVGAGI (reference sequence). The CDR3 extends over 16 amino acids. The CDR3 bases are TGTGCCAGCAGCCCCGGGCAGGGAAAGGGCTCCTACGAGCAGTACTTC. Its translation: CASSPGQGKGSYEQYF.

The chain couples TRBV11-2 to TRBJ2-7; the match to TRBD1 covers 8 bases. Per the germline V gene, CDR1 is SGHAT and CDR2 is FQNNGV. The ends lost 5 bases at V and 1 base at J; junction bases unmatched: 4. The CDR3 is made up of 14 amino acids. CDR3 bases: TGTGCCAGCAGCCCCCGGGACAGGTCCTACGAGCAGTACTTC. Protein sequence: CASSPRDRSYEQYF.

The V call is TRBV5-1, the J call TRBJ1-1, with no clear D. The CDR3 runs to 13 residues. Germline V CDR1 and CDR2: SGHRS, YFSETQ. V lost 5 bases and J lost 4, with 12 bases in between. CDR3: CASSYSGSTEAFF. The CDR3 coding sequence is TGCGCCAGCAGTTACTCTGGGAGCACTGAAGCTTTCTTT.

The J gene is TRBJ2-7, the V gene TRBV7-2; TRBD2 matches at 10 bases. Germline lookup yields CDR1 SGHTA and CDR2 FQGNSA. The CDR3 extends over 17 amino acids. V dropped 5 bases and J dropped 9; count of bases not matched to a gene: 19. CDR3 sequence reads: CASSHPGPTSGAFGQYF. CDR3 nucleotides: TGTGCCAGCAGCCACCCCGGGCCCACTAGCGGGGCGTTTGGGCAGTACTTC. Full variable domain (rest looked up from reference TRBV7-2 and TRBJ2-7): GAGVSQSPSNKVTEKGKDVELRCDPISGHTALYWYRQSLGQGLEFLIYFQGNSAPDKSGLPSDRFSAERTGGSVSTLTIQRTQQEDSAVYLCASSHPGPTSGAFGQYFGPGTRLTVT.

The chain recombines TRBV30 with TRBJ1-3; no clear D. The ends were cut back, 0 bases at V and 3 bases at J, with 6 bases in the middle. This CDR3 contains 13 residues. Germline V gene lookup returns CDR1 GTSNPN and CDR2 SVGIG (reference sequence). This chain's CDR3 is CAWSVAVGNTIYF. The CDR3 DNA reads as TGTGCCTGGAGTGTGGCAGTTGGAAACACCATATATTTT.

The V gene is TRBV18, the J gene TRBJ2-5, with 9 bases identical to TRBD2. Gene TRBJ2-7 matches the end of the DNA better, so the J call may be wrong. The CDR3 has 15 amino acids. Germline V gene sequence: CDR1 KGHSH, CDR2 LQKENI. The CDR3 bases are TGTGCCAGCTCACCAGGGCTAGCGGGGCCATACGAGCAGTACTTC. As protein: CASSPGLAGPYEQYF.

Here the CDR3 DNA reads TGCGCCAGCAGCGGTCGACAGGGGAGTTACAATGAGCAGTTCTTC. As protein: CASSGRQGSYNEQFF. The gene calls are TRBV5-1 and TRBJ2-1; 8 bases fit TRBD1. The CDR3 covers 15 residues. Germline-derived CDR1 and CDR2 are SGHRS and YFSETQ. The trim removed 4 bases at V and 4 bases at J, leaving 7 bases unmatched.

The CDR3 DNA reads TGTGCCAGCAGCACTACAGGACAGGGGAAAGAGACCCAGTACTTC. Translation gives CASSTTGQGKETQYF. This chain links TRBV28 with TRBJ2-5, with 9 positions matching TRBD1. Germline V gene sequence: CDR1 MDHEN, CDR2 SYDVKM. After removal of 6 bases from V and 3 bases from J, the junction contained 8 bases not matched to a gene. This CDR3 has 15 amino acids.

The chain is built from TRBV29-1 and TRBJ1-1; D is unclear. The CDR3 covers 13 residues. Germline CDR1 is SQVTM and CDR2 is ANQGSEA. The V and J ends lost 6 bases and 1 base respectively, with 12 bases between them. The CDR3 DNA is TGCAGCGTCGGTAATGGGAGGAACACTGAAGCTTTCTTT. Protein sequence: CSVGNGRNTEAFF.

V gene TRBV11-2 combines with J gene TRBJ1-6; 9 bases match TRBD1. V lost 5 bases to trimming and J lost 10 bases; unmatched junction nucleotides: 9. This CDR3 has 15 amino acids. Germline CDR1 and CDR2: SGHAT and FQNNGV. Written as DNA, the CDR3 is TGTGCCAGCAGCCTCGAAGGGACAGGGATCTCACCCCTCCACTTT. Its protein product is CASSLEGTGISPLHF. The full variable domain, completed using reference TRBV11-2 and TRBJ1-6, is EAGVAQSPRYKIIEKRQSVAFWCNPISGHATLYWYQQILGQGPKLLIQFQNNGVVDDSQLPKDRFSAERLKGVDSTLKIQPAKLEDSAVYLCASSLEGTGISPLHFGNGTRLTVT.

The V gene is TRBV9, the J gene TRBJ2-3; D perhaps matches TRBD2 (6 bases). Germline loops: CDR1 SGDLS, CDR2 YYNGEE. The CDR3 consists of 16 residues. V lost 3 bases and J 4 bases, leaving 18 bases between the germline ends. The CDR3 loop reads CASSGQGRGVSDTQYF. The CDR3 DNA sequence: TGTGCCAGCAGCGGCCAGGGACGCGGGGTGTCAGATACGCAGTATTTT.

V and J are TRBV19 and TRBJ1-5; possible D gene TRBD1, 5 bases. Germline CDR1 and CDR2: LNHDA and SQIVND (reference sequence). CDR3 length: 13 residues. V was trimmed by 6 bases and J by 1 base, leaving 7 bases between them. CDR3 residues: CASRTVSNQPQHF. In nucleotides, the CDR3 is TGTGCCAGTAGGACAGTGAGCAATCAGCCCCAGCATTTT.